Listed below are T cell receptor beta chains from one sample, sequenced in a study of blood T cell repertoires in COVID-19. Here immunoSEQ multiplex PCR was the method, and the copy in TCRdb shows in-frame clones only, minus some. This sample has around 300,000 clones, with 70% to 90% found just once. Sequenced material: PBMCs or T cells enriched from blood (not recorded which). The receptors here all came from a woman in her sixties in a cohort exposed to, infected with or recovered from COVID-19 (not recorded which). Each CDR3 is given with its conserved first and last residue. The D gene is left open where the match is weak. The listing skips clone size in some rows; elsewhere it reads once, few, many or a size class.

.,.,TRBV11-2,TRBJ1-3,CASSVTGLSSGNTIYF,TGTGCCAGCAGCGTCACAGGGCTCAGCTCTGGAAACACCATATATTTT
.,TRBD2,TRBV2,TRBJ2-7,CASRALAGGIYEQYF,TGTGCCAGCAGAGCGCTAGCGGGAGGAATCTACGAGCAGTACTTC
.,.,TRBV28,TRBJ2-7,CASSLLRYEQYF,TGTGCCAGCAGTTTACTGAGGTACGAGCAGTACTTC
once,TRBD2,TRBV7-2,TRBJ2-3,CASSSGAGGPDTQYF,TGTGCCAGCAGCAGCGGAGCGGGAGGGCCAGATACGCAGTATTTT
.,.,TRBV7-8,TRBJ2-3,CASSLEGQGPQYF,TGTGCCAGCAGCTTAGAAGGGCAGGGGCCGCAGTATTTT
.,.,TRBV28,TRBJ1-2,CASSPGGAGWDYGYTF,TGTGCCAGCAGCCCCGGGGGTGCAGGGTGGGACTATGGCTACACCTTC
.,TRBD2,TRBV30,TRBJ2-7,CAWSTLSGGAYEQYF,TGTGCCTGGAGTACTCTATCGGGGGGGGCCTACGAGCAGTACTTC
once,.,TRBV7-2,TRBJ1-1,CASSLQGLLNTEAFF,TGTGCCAGCAGCTTACAGGGGCTTTTGAACACTGAAGCTTTCTTT
.,TRBD1,TRBV28,TRBJ1-4,CASSSTGARGEKLFF,TGTGCCAGCAGTTCCACAGGGGCCCGAGGTGAAAAACTGTTTTTT
.,TRBD2,TRBV24-1,TRBJ2-2,CATSDLTGGDTGELFF,TGTGCCACCAGTGATTTGACGGGAGGGGACACCGGGGAGCTGTTTTTT
.,TRBD2,TRBV9,TRBJ2-1,CASSVVGTSGYNEQFF,TGTGCCAGCAGCGTAGTGGGGACTAGCGGCTACAATGAGCAGTTCTTC
.,TRBD2,TRBV20-1,TRBJ2-7,CRTGTSNEQYF,TGCAGGACCGGGACTAGTAACGAGCAGTACTTC
.,.,TRBV28,TRBJ2-2,CASSLPGQKNTGELFF,TGTGCCAGCAGTTTACCCGGACAGAAGAACACCGGGGAGCTGTTTTTT
.,.,TRBV12-3/TRBV12-4,TRBJ2-1,CASSVGLSNEQFF,TGTGCCAGCAGTGTGGGACTTTCTAATGAGCAGTTCTTC
few,TRBD1,TRBV5-6,TRBJ2-7,CASSVDRAHYEQYF,TGTGCCAGCAGCGTAGACAGGGCCCACTACGAGCAGTACTTC
once,TRBD1,TRBV7-2,TRBJ2-6,CASSLSSGQLSGANVLTF,TGTGCCAGCAGCTTATCATCGGGACAGCTCTCTGGGGCCAACGTCCTGACTTTC
.,TRBD2,TRBV24-1,TRBJ2-1,CATSDFPGLAGVGSYNEQFF,TGTGCCACCAGTGATTTTCCGGGACTAGCGGGTGTTGGCTCCTACAATGAGCAGTTCTTC
.,TRBD1,TRBV28,TRBJ1-6,CASSLWRQGVRNSPLHF,TGTGCCAGCAGTTTATGGAGACAGGGGGTTAGGAATTCACCCCTCCACTTT
.,.,TRBV2,TRBJ2-7,CASSHLTPGEQYF,TGTGCCAGCAGCCACCTCACTCCGGGGGAGCAGTACTTC
.,.,TRBV2,TRBJ2-3,CASTRGHITDTQYF,TGTGCCAGCACCCGAGGGCATATCACAGATACGCAGTATTTT
.,TRBD1,TRBV2,TRBJ1-2,CASSVGTGYYGYTF,TGTGCCAGCAGTGTAGGGACAGGGTACTATGGCTACACCTTC
.,TRBD1,TRBV10-2,TRBJ1-1,CASRGTGGNTEAFF,TGCGCCAGCAGGGGGACAGGGGGGAACACTGAAGCTTTCTTT
.,TRBD1,TRBV3-1/TRBV3-2,TRBJ2-2,CASSQAGTGDTGELFF,TGTGCCAGCAGCCAAGCCGGGACAGGGGACACCGGGGAGCTGTTTTTT
.,TRBD2,TRBV5-1,TRBJ2-1,CASSLAPNAGVAYNEQFF,TGCGCCAGCAGCTTGGCCCCAAACGCGGGAGTAGCCTACAATGAGCAGTTCTTC
.,.,TRBV9,TRBJ1-3,CASSVGSGNTIYF,TGTGCCAGCAGCGTCGGGTCTGGAAACACCATATATTTT
.,TRBD2,TRBV5-1,TRBJ2-2,CASSLAGLAGGELFF,TGCGCCAGCAGCTTGGCCGGGCTAGCGGGCGGGGAGCTGTTTTTT
.,.,TRBV7-2,TRBJ2-5,CASSLNAGTGRPYF,TGTGCCAGCAGCTTAAACGCGGGGACGGGACGGCCGTACTTC
.,.,TRBV11-3,TRBJ2-1,CASSLASHNEQFF,TGTGCCAGCAGCTTAGCTTCCCACAATGAGCAGTTCTTC
.,TRBD2,TRBV10-1,TRBJ2-2,CASTEREFRWVTGELFF,TGCGCCAGCACAGAGCGGGAGTTCCGGTGGGTCACCGGGGAGCTGTTTTTT
.,.,TRBV27,TRBJ1-2,CAAGVSPNYGYTF,TGTGCCGCAGGGGTCTCGCCTAACTATGGCTACACCTTC
.,.,TRBV11-2,TRBJ2-7,CASSLDSSSYEQYF,TGTGCCAGCAGCTTAGATAGTTCCTCCTACGAGCAGTACTTC
.,TRBD1,TRBV24-1,TRBJ1-5,CATSESHRGLGQPQHF,TGTGCCACCAGTGAATCCCACAGGGGGCTGGGACAGCCCCAGCATTTT
.,TRBD2,TRBV6-5,TRBJ2-7,CASSYRVRGGSYEQYF,TGTGCCAGCAGTTACCGGGTACGGGGGGGTTCCTACGAGCAGTACTTC
few,.,TRBV28,TRBJ2-7,CASSLQVIPSYEQYF,TGTGCCAGCAGTCTCCAGGTGATACCCTCCTACGAGCAGTACTTC
.,.,TRBV7-3,TRBJ2-3,CASSLTGLKPDTQYF,TGTGCCAGCAGCTTAACGGGACTGAAGCCAGATACGCAGTATTTT
.,.,TRBV19,TRBJ2-4,CASSVTEFAKNIQYF,TGTGCCAGTAGTGTCACTGAATTCGCCAAAAACATTCAGTACTTC
.,TRBD1,TRBV9,TRBJ1-4,CASSVGAGGGEKLFF,TGTGCCAGCAGCGTAGGGGCAGGGGGTGGTGAAAAACTGTTTTTT
.,TRBD1,TRBV25-1,TRBJ1-2,CASSPSPGGAGLYGYTF,TGTGCCAGCAGTCCTTCCCCAGGGGGCGCAGGGTTATATGGCTACACCTTC
.,TRBD1,TRBV12-3/TRBV12-4,TRBJ2-7,CASAGQGIHEQYF,TGTGCCAGCGCGGGACAGGGTATCCACGAGCAGTACTTC
.,.,TRBV28,TRBJ1-6,CAIRRGSYNSPLHF,TGTGCCATCCGGAGGGGTTCCTATAATTCACCCCTCCACTTT
.,TRBD1,TRBV7-2,TRBJ2-1,CASSLSRQGHEQFF,TGTGCCAGCAGCTTAAGTAGACAGGGCCATGAGCAGTTCTTC
.,TRBD2,TRBV28,TRBJ2-7,CARSTGTRSYEQYF,TGTGCCAGATCGACCGGGACTAGGTCCTACGAGCAGTACTTC
.,TRBD1,TRBV28,TRBJ1-4,CASSSGTGETGFEKLFF,TGTGCCAGCAGTTCCGGGACAGGGGAGACGGGTTTTGAAAAACTGTTTTTT
once,.,TRBV18,TRBJ1-3,CASSPGGNSGNTIYF,TGTGCCAGCTCACCAGGGGGGAACTCTGGAAACACCATATATTTT
.,TRBD1,TRBV5-1,TRBJ2-1,CASSTRQGRNNEQFF,TGCGCCAGCAGTACGAGACAGGGGCGAAACAATGAGCAGTTCTTC
.,TRBD2,TRBV10-3,TRBJ2-2,CAISEFGLAANTGELFF,TGTGCCATCAGTGAGTTCGGACTAGCGGCGAACACCGGGGAGCTGTTTTTT
.,TRBD2,TRBV10-1,TRBJ2-3,CASSEKREGQAQYF,TGCGCCAGCAGTGAAAAACGGGAGGGCCAGGCGCAGTATTTT
.,TRBD1,TRBV5-1,TRBJ1-6,CASSWGQGVLHF,TGCGCCAGCAGCTGGGGACAGGGGGTTCTGCACTTT
.,TRBD1,TRBV27,TRBJ1-5,CASSLDRDGNQPQHF,TGTGCCAGCAGTTTGGACAGGGATGGGAATCAGCCCCAGCATTTT
.,TRBD2,TRBV7-8,TRBJ2-1,CASSLSGTSGRNEQFF,TGTGCCAGCAGCTTGTCCGGGACTAGCGGGAGAAATGAGCAGTTCTTC
.,TRBD1,TRBV24-1,TRBJ2-1,CATSDKGQGQPGRPYNEQFF,TGTGCCACCAGTGATAAAGGACAGGGACAACCTGGTCGCCCCTACAATGAGCAGTTCTTC
.,.,TRBV11-1,TRBJ2-7,CASLGGYEQYF,TGTGCCAGCTTAGGGGGTTACGAGCAGTACTTC
.,TRBD1,TRBV30,TRBJ1-6,CAHRGALYNSPLHF,TGTGCCCACAGGGGAGCTCTCTATAATTCACCCCTCCACTTT
once,TRBD1,TRBV4-1,TRBJ2-5,CASSLDRAETQYF,TGCGCCAGCAGTCTGGACAGGGCAGAGACCCAGTACTTC
.,.,TRBV24-1,TRBJ2-1,CATSGSIMYNEQFF,TGTGCCACCAGTGGGAGTATAATGTACAATGAGCAGTTCTTC